The source of this TCR beta chain is a study of PD-1 blockade in classical Hodgkin lymphoma (dated by TCRdb to 2020 to 2022). A note on the overall study: Nivolumab dosing was 3 mg/kg intravenously every 2 weeks, continuing until either disease progression or unacceptable toxicity. A peripheral blood immune signature of response to PD-1 blockade in classical Hodgkin lymphoma was defined using TCR beta sequencing and CyTOF. Overall results and qualifications from the work: CD4+ but not CD8+ TCR diversity rose significantly by C4D1 (p=0.0027 vs p=0.16), most apparent in complete responders (p=0.02). Diversity was lower in patients who began nivolumab less than 1 year after ASCT, so these patients were left out of later analyses to avoid confounding by immune reconstitution. Baseline TCR diversity was reported as lower in newly diagnosed patients than in healthy donors, and lower still in relapsed/refractory patients. Among trial patients, those achieving complete response had baseline diversity similar to that of newly diagnosed patients, while diversity was significantly lower in partial responders and progressors. The study was limited to a single clinical trial cohort, and causes of repertoire differences, possibly disease activity or prior therapy, remained undefined.

Concerning this clone: Its binding antigen is unknown. Base qualities are not provided; no much larger clone lies one nucleotide away.

The sample's time point label, decoded: cycle 4 day 1 (C4D1), after more than five weeks of nivolumab. Every trial patient had relapsed after autologous stem cell transplantation, and cohorts A, B and C differed in prior brentuximab vedotin exposure. A Miltenyi CD4+ T cell isolation kit was used for magnetic negative selection to purify CD4+ T cells from thawed PBMCs. The trial cohort included 55 to 65 patients with relapsed/refractory classical Hodgkin lymphoma, and each patient had a best overall response of complete response, partial response or progressive disease. Single-agent nivolumab was administered to trial patients in the multi-cohort phase II CheckMate 205 trial. An independent review committee assessed best overall response using the 2007 International Working Group response criteria. PBMCs from the trial were collected at three points: immediately before nivolumab initiation (C1D1), and during therapy at cycle 2 day 1 and cycle 4 day 1. Peripheral blood was collected in 8 mL Vacutainer Cell Preparation Tubes, from which PBMCs were isolated by centrifugation and then cryopreserved. Purified CD4+ and CD8+ fractions were prepared only for cases with an additional available PBMC sample. Magnetically labelled cells were removed on LS columns in a quadroMACS separator, and the flow-through was collected as the purified fraction.

Compared with germline, V lacks 4 bases and J lacks 1 base; bases without a gene match: 8. CDR1 SQVTM and CDR2 ANQGSEA are derived from the germline V gene. The CDR3 runs 15 amino acids, cysteine and phenylalanine included. Here the CDR3 DNA is all that survives: 45 bases in frame from base 1. Genomic DNA was extracted with the Qiagen DNeasy kit from unsorted PBMCs and from negatively selected CD4+ and CD8+ fractions. Using primers that anneal to V and J segments, immunoSEQ multiplex PCR amplified the TCR beta CDR3 regions. Amplification bias was minimized using a synthetic immune receptor repertoire, and residual bias was removed computationally after sequencing. As for how the authors treated the data: Repertoire diversity was quantified as the Shannon entropy index using custom Python scripts. Unsorted, CD4+ and CD8+ repertoires were analyzed separately, except in combined analyses where CD4+ and CD8+ sequences were merged in silico. A clone counted as expanded when the clone's frequency after treatment rose at least 2-fold relative to C1D1, and clones undetected at baseline were given a pseudocount of 0.5. Clones with 0 or 1 copy at C1D1 were defined as singleton clones, while clones with 2 or more copies were defined as non-singleton clones. By matching protein sequences in sorted samples from the same patient, clones expanded in unsorted samples were annotated as CD4+, CD8+ or unknown. Wilcoxon tests on paired samples were used to test diversity changes from C1D1 to C4D1. The table was pulled from immuneACCESS by TCRdb, which kept in-frame rearrangements only. Such tables lose some clones; where checked, under half of the loss comes from unresolved V genes, and the rest has no known cause. V and J calls and clone size follow that table, whereas D and trimming were derived from the DNA. The sample contains around 37,000 clones, 80% to 95% of them found a single time. The ten largest clones take up about 0.31% of the sample.

The receptor comes from a human donor with classical Hodgkin lymphoma. The V and J segments used are TRBV29-1 and TRBJ1-1, and 8 junctional nucleotides match TRBD1. The sample in question was CD4+ T cells from blood, obtained before the fourth cycle of nivolumab. The DNA sequence follows: TGCAGCGTTGTAGTTCAGGGGGCCCAGAACACTGAAGCTTTCTTT. Its protein product is CSVVVQGAQNTEAFF.